A selection of T cell receptor beta chains follows, all from one sample in a study of esophageal squamous cell carcinoma under preoperative chemotherapy. TCRdb reanalysed the PCR reads using MiXCR and keeps one entry per CDR3 protein. The data contain roughly 30,000 distinct CDR3 sequences, 40% to 60% of them singletons. The sample was acquired from a patient given preoperative chemotherapy. The receptors here all came from a human donor with esophageal squamous cell carcinoma. The donor label of this sample is uncertain. The CDR3 runs from the conserved cysteine through the conserved F or W. Fields, in order: V gene, CDR3 protein.

TRBV20-1 | CSATRPKRQGVNEQFF
TRBV7-2 | CASSLRSGVETQYF
TRBV7-2 | CASRLAVSNTDTQFF
TRBV7-7 | CASSLGVADLNEQFF
TRBV7-2 | CAGRGGRAKDTQYF
TRBV19 | CASRALRTGGYQETQYF
TRBV6-8 | CASTGAGGAYEQNF
TRBV7-2 | CASSLGAGTVRTDAQYF
TRBV12-3/TRBV12-4 | CASSFAGTSATDTQYF
TRBV10-3 | CAIKGTVNEKLFF
TRBV7-8 | CASSLVGGAKNIQYF
TRBV7-2 | CASSFPSGGSEEQYF
TRBV6-1 | CASRSQISGNTIYF
TRBV12-3/TRBV12-4 | CGSSQGRRAKNTQYF
TRBV7-9 | CASSAGLCGTDTQYF
TRBV7-7 | CASSLGTGGHNEQFF
TRBV7-3 | CASSSTGATYNEQFF
TRBV11-3 | CASSLGPPKVGYEQYF
TRBV7-9 | CASSLPSGEAYF
TRBV14 | CASSPWGTGDKNTQYF
TRBV7-2 | CAIMDTASTGAQFF
TRBV7-2 | CASSSPNADTQYF
TRBV11-3 | CASSLRTTYEQYF
TRBV12-3/TRBV12-4 | CASREATQNEEQFF
TRBV7-2 | CASSAVAVAPDKLYF
TRBV6-1 | CASRRKRGGAENTQYF
TRBV10-3 | CATAQEVGTGELFF
TRBV7-8 | CARGLGAKNTQYF
TRBV11-3 | CASSSGAGGGDEETQYF
TRBV11-2 | CASSLGSSGGASQETQYF
TRBV7-2 | CASSLEVRFPNYEQFF
TRBV6-1 | CARGVGARGQDTQYF
TRBV7-2 | CASSPGGPLEQFF
TRBV7-9 | CASSWNIYEQYF
TRBV7-8 | CASSLAVSPCTGAQFF
TRBV19 | CASRPNRGFNEKLFF
TRBV7-2 | CASSRRGSTDTQYF
TRBV7-2 | CASSQPGDTQYF
TRBV6-1 | CASRGQGALSSYNEQFF
TRBV11-2 | CASSMTDEGNNEQFF
TRBV7-2 | CASSLVPGGGGTDTQYF
TRBV7-3 | CASSYTGTGYSGANVLTF
TRBV7-8 | CASSLEGAGNEQFF
TRBV11-3 | CASSFSGQAYEQYF
TRBV7-2 | CALAGEPYNEQYF
TRBV7-3 | CGVTRLGSKDTQYF
TRBV7-8 | CASADKGGGVKETQYF
TRBV11-3 | CASSSAGRSGTDTQYF
TRBV5-6 | CASSFLVTGIYEQYF